The 30 T cell receptor beta chains in this list originate from one sample, sequenced in a study of shared clonotypes between healthy human individuals. Only CD45RO-negative cells positively selected for CCR7 counted as naive CD8 cells, so terminally differentiated effector memory CD45RA+ cells were excluded. Clones were read by immunoSEQ multiplex PCR, and TCRdb kept only the in-frame ones, dropping some. The sample lists roughly 770,000 clones; 95% to 97% were seen once. Material: naive CD8+ T cells sorted from blood. These receptors were obtained from a man aged 25 to 40 in good health.

This chain links TRBV15 with TRBJ2-7; a possible D gene is TRBD2 (6 bases). Germline-derived CDR1 and CDR2 are LNHNV and YYDKDF (reference sequence). V dropped 1 base and J dropped 2 bases, with 12 bases sitting between them. CDR3 length equals 15 residues. The CDR3 spells CATSRGGLTAYEQYF. The CDR3 DNA reads as TGTGCCACCAGCAGAGGGGGACTGACCGCCTACGAGCAGTACTTC.

The J gene is TRBJ1-5, the V gene TRBV28; D is possibly TRBD1 (5 bases). Trimming removed 2 bases at V and 0 bases at J, with 5 bases between. The V gene's germline CDR1 is MDHEN and CDR2 SYDVKM. The CDR3 loop spans 14 amino acids. The CDR3 nucleotides read TGTGCCAGCAGTTTAGACAGTAGCAATCAGCCCCAGCATTTT. It is translated as CASSLDSSNQPQHF.

This clone was counted a single time. At the DNA level, this CDR3 is encoded by other sequences in the same sample as well. The chain combines TRBV29-1 with TRBJ2-2, with a possible D match to TRBD2 (5 bases). The CDR3 has 13 amino acids. In germline, CDR1 is SQVTM, CDR2 ANQGSEA. Trimming took 5 bases from V and 2 from J, leaving 9 bases between them. The CDR3 nucleotides read TGCAGCGTTCAGGACTCTAACACCGGGGAGCTGTTTTTT. Translated, it gives CSVQDSNTGELFF.

The chain employs TRBV4-3 and TRBJ1-1, with unresolved D. The V and J ends lost 0 bases and 9 bases respectively, with 8 bases between them. The CDR3 loop spans 12 amino acids. The germline CDR1 and CDR2 sequences are LGHNA and YSLEER. The CDR3 is CASSQDLGKAFF. In DNA, the CDR3 is TGCGCCAGCAGCCAAGATCTGGGTAAAGCTTTCTTT.

The chain links TRBV28 to TRBJ2-7; D is unclear. Germline CDR1 and CDR2: MDHEN and SYDVKM. The CDR3 loop spans 16 amino acids. Trimming shortened V by 9 bases and J by 2 bases, and 23 bases separated the two germline ends. The CDR3 coding sequence is TGTGCCAGGAATGATGAGAACCGCAGGTTCCCCTACGAGCAGTACTTC. Encoded protein: CARNDENRRFPYEQYF.

The chain uses TRBV7-9 and TRBJ2-7; D is unclear. Germline V gene sequence: CDR1 SEHNR, CDR2 FQNEAQ (reference sequence). The V end lost 4 bases, the J end lost 7 bases, and 8 bases lay between the germline ends. CDR3 size: 11 residues. The CDR3 coding sequence is TGTGCCAGCAGCTCAACCCTAGAGCAGTACTTC. Protein: CASSSTLEQYF. The full variable domain, rest sourced from reference TRBV7-9 and TRBJ2-7, is DTGVSQNPRHKITKRGQNVTFRCDPISEHNRLYWYRQTLGQGPEFLTYFQNEAQLEKSRLLSDRFSAERPKGSFSTLEIQRTEQGDSAMYLCASSSTLEQYFGPGTRLTVT.

CDR3 DNA: TGTGCCAGCAGCTATACATACACGGACAGGGGGCCGGAATACTACGAGCAGTACTTC. As protein: CASSYTYTDRGPEYYEQYF. The chain couples TRBV28 to TRBJ2-7, with TRBD1 matching 11 bases. V shed 6 bases, J shed 3 bases, and the junction held 19 bases outside the gene matches. CDR1 is MDHEN, CDR2 SYDVKM, per germline. CDR3 length equals 19 residues.

The chain carries TRBV27 and TRBJ2-7; 8 bases align to TRBD1. CDR3 size: 15 residues. CDR1 and CDR2 from the germline V gene are MNHEY and SMNVEV (reference sequence). Trimming at V came to 4 bases and at J to 3 bases, leaving 8 bases not matched to a gene. The CDR3 is CASSSDRASDYEQYF. CDR3 in DNA: TGTGCCAGCAGTTCGGACAGGGCTTCGGACTACGAGCAGTACTTC.

The chain employs TRBV7-9 and TRBJ2-5; unclear D gene. V was pared by 4 bases and J by 5 bases, with 14 bases between. The CDR3 spans 14 residues. Germline assignment: CDR1 SEHNR and CDR2 FQNEAQ (reference sequence). The CDR3 loop reads CASSSTVFWETQYF. The DNA of the CDR3 is TGTGCCAGCAGCTCGACGGTCTTTTGGGAGACCCAGTACTTC.

This chain joins TRBV2 and TRBJ1-5; the match to TRBD1 covers 7 bases. The germline CDR1 and CDR2 sequences are SNHLY and FYNNEI. The length of the CDR3 is 19 residues. Trimming took 4 bases from V and 0 from J; bases not matched to a gene: 15. CDR3 residues: CASSVGGQTMLSSNQPQHF. Here the CDR3 DNA reads TGTGCCAGCAGTGTCGGGGGACAGACAATGTTATCTAGCAATCAGCCCCAGCATTTT.

This chain uses TRBV27 with TRBJ2-2, with TRBD2 as a possible D gene (5 bases). The CDR3 is 13 amino acids. Deletions cut 6 bases from V and 4 bases from J, with 9 bases between. The V gene's germline CDR1 is MNHEY and CDR2 SMNVEV (reference sequence). CDR3 DNA sequence: TGTGCCAGCAGCTCTGAGGGCACCGGGGAGCTGTTTTTT. Protein product: CASSSEGTGELFF.

The chain combines TRBV30 with TRBJ1-5, with 8 bases lining up with TRBD1. Germline lookup yields CDR1 GTSNPN and CDR2 SVGIG (reference sequence). J gave up 4 bases and V 3 bases, and 8 bases lay outside the gene matches. The length of the CDR3 is 15 residues. The CDR3 here is CAWRPGQGRNQPQHF. Here the CDR3 DNA reads TGTGCCTGGAGACCAGGACAGGGACGAAATCAGCCCCAGCATTTT.

The genes are TRBV30 and TRBJ2-3, with 8 bases matching TRBD2. This CDR3 region has 15 residues. V trimming: 3 bases; J trimming: 4 bases; junction bases outside the gene matches: 9. Looked up from germline, CDR1 is GTSNPN and CDR2 is SVGIG (reference sequence). The CDR3 here is CAWSSGGSGADTQYF. CDR3 sequence (DNA): TGTGCCTGGAGCAGTGGGGGTAGCGGGGCAGATACGCAGTATTTT.

The J gene is TRBJ2-7, the V gene TRBV5-4, with TRBD1 matching over 8 bases. The CDR3 covers 14 residues. V lost 4 bases to trimming and J lost 3 bases; unmatched junction nucleotides: 6. Germline V gene lookup returns CDR1 SGHNT and CDR2 YYREEE (reference sequence). CDR3 nucleotides: TGTGCCAGCAGCACCCGACAGGGGTTCTACGAGCAGTACTTC. This codes for CASSTRQGFYEQYF.

The chain is built from TRBV6-5 and TRBJ2-1; tentatively, D is TRBD1 (6 bases). Germline V gene sequence: CDR1 MNHEY, CDR2 SVGAGI. V lost 0 bases, J lost 8 bases, and 11 bases lay in between. The CDR3 contains 14 residues. The CDR3 region has the DNA TGTGCCAGCAGTTACTCGAACAGGGTCCATGAGCAGTTCTTC. Translation gives CASSYSNRVHEQFF.

This chain uses TRBV7-9 with TRBJ1-1, with D tentatively TRBD1 (5 bases). Trimming removed 5 bases from V and 2 bases from J, with 15 bases in between. The CDR3 extends over 15 amino acids. Germline V CDR1 and CDR2: SEHNR, FQNEAQ (reference sequence). The CDR3 sequence is CASSPLAGINTEAFF. The DNA of the CDR3 is TGTGCCAGCAGCCCCCTGGCAGGGATAAACACTGAAGCTTTCTTT.

The chain uses TRBV5-6 and TRBJ2-5; the D gene is possibly TRBD1 (5 bases). The CDR3 totals 19 residues. Germline-derived CDR1 and CDR2 are SGHDT and YYEEEE. V was cut by 1 base and J by 0 bases, with 22 bases left in between. Here the CDR3 reads CASSLIQARISEYQETQYF. Written as DNA, the CDR3 is TGTGCCAGCAGCTTGATACAGGCCCGGATCAGCGAGTACCAAGAGACCCAGTACTTC.

The J gene is TRBJ2-7, the V gene TRBV7-9, with no clear D. The CDR3 has 13 amino acids. Germline values: CDR1 SEHNR, CDR2 FQNEAQ (reference sequence). V gave up 1 base and J gave up 4 bases, with 8 bases separating them. CDR3 nucleotides: TGTGCCAGCAGCTTAGAGATACTTTACGAGCAGTACTTC. Protein product: CASSLEILYEQYF.

The rearrangement joins TRBV6-1 to TRBJ1-5; no definite D call. The germline CDR1 and CDR2 sequences are MNHNS and SASEGT. V was clipped by 4 bases and J by 10 bases, with 8 bases between them. This CDR3 is built from 11 residues. The CDR3 bases are TGTGCCAGCAGTGGAAGGGTACCCCAGCATTTT. It encodes CASSGRVPQHF.

The V gene is TRBV28, the J gene TRBJ2-1, with a possible D match to TRBD2 (7 bases). In germline, CDR1 is MDHEN, CDR2 SYDVKM. The CDR3 consists of 15 residues. V lost 10 bases and J 4 bases, leaving 20 bases between the germline ends. The DNA for the CDR3 is TGTGCCACCGAGGGGGGGCGGGAGAGGTACAATGAGCAGTTCTTC. It encodes CATEGGRERYNEQFF. The full variable domain, its missing parts supplied by reference TRBV28 and TRBJ2-1, is DVKVTQSSRYLVKRTGEKVFLECVQDMDHENMFWYRQDPGLGLRLIYFSYDVKMKEKGDIPEGYSVSREKKERFSLILESASTNQTSMYLCATEGGRERYNEQFFGPGTRLTVL.

The chain employs TRBV5-5 and TRBJ1-4, with 10 bases matching TRBD1. V gave up 0 bases and J gave up 7 bases; unmatched junction bases: 6. Germline CDR1 reads SGHKS; CDR2 reads YYEKEE (reference sequence). This CDR3 spans 16 amino acids. The CDR3 protein is CASSLEPGQGSEKLFF. CDR3 nucleotide sequence: TGTGCCAGCAGCTTGGAACCGGGACAGGGGTCTGAAAAACTGTTTTTT. The entire variable domain, with the rest obtained from reference TRBV5-5 and TRBJ1-4, is as follows: DAGVTQSPTHLIKTRGQQVTLRCSPISGHKSVSWYQQVLGQGPQFIFQYYEKEERGRGNFPDRFSARQFPNYSSELNVNALLLGDSALYLCASSLEPGQGSEKLFFGSGTQLSVL.

The chain links TRBV20-1 to TRBJ2-7; the D is unclear. There are 10 residues in the CDR3. Germline CDR1 and CDR2: DFQATT and SNEGSKA (reference sequence). V lost 6 bases, J lost 3 bases, and 6 bases lay in between. CDR3 region: CSAQRYEQYF. The DNA for the CDR3 is TGCAGTGCACAGCGCTACGAGCAGTACTTC.

The V gene is TRBV7-6, the J gene TRBJ2-3, with D possibly being TRBD1 or TRBD2 (5 bases each). Trimming cost V 4 bases and J 2 bases, with 13 bases left between them. The CDR3 is made up of 15 amino acids. Germline V gene data show CDR1 as SGHVS and CDR2 as FNYEAQ. DNA of the CDR3: TGTGCCAGCAGCTCAAGGGACCTTCACACAGATACGCAGTATTTT. Translation: CASSSRDLHTDTQYF. The variable domain in full, completed from reference TRBV7-6 and TRBJ2-3, reads GAGVSQSPRYKVTKRGQDVALRCDPISGHVSLYWYRQALGQGPEFLTYFNYEAQQDKSGLPNDRFSAERPEGSISTLTIQRTEQRDSAMYRCASSSRDLHTDTQYFGPGTRLTVL.

This clone was seen only once. This chain uses TRBV28 with TRBJ2-4, with a possible D match to TRBD1 (6 bases). This CDR3 region has 14 residues. Looked up from germline, CDR1 is MDHEN and CDR2 is SYDVKM. Trimming stripped 2 bases from V and 12 bases from J, with 17 bases between. CDR3 amino acids: CASSLMGTQGGQYF. The CDR3, as DNA: TGTGCCAGCAGTTTAATGGGGACCCAAGGGGGTCAGTACTTC.

The chain has TRBV4-3 and TRBJ2-7; the match to TRBD2 covers 12 bases. V was pared by 1 base and J by 4 bases, with 8 bases of the junction left unmatched. The CDR3 sequence is 17 residues long. Germline V gene data show CDR1 as LGHNA and CDR2 as YSLEER. DNA of the CDR3: TGCGCCAGCAGCCAAGGCACCCGACTAGCGGGAGATTACGAGCAGTACTTC. Protein product: CASSQGTRLAGDYEQYF.

The chain has TRBV5-1 and TRBJ2-3; D could derive from TRBD1 or TRBD2 (5 bases each). Trimming stripped 4 bases from V and 2 bases from J, with 14 bases between. Germline V gene data show CDR1 as SGHRS and CDR2 as YFSETQ. The CDR3 is made up of 15 amino acids. In DNA, the CDR3 is TGCGCCAGCAGCCTTACCCCAGGGACCACAGATACGCAGTATTTT. Its protein product is CASSLTPGTTDTQYF.

The V call is TRBV27, the J call TRBJ2-1; 8 nucleotides line up with TRBD2. V shed 6 bases, J shed 9 bases, and the junction held 16 bases outside the gene matches. Germline lookup yields CDR1 MNHEY and CDR2 SMNVEV (reference sequence). This CDR3 has 16 amino acids. CDR3 bases: TGTGCCAGCAGCCTGATAAGTAGCGGGACTAATGCTGAGCAGTTCTTC. Translation gives CASSLISSGTNAEQFF.

This rearrangement joins TRBV9 to TRBJ1-1; D gene ambiguous. Between the trimmed V and J ends, which lost 4 bases and 7 bases, there was a span of 14 bases. Germline lookup yields CDR1 SGDLS and CDR2 YYNGEE. This CDR3 is built from 13 residues. The CDR3 coding sequence is TGTGCCAGCAGCCCACCGGGCAGGAGTGAAGCTTTCTTT. Protein sequence: CASSPPGRSEAFF.

V gene TRBV29-1 combines with J gene TRBJ1-1, with D unclear. V was pared by 5 bases and J by 3 bases, with 16 bases between. The CDR3 is 14 amino acids. Germline lookup yields CDR1 SQVTM and CDR2 ANQGSEA. The CDR3 reads CSVNGLGYDTEAFF. The CDR3 DNA sequence: TGCAGCGTTAATGGTCTGGGGTATGACACTGAAGCTTTCTTT.

The V and J genes are TRBV9 and TRBJ2-1, with a possible D match to TRBD1 (6 bases). Per the germline V gene, CDR1 is SGDLS and CDR2 is YYNGEE. The CDR3 is made up of 15 amino acids. The ends were cut back, 3 bases at V and 4 bases at J, with 14 bases in the middle. The CDR3 spells CASSAGSTGYNEQFF. CDR3 nucleotides: TGTGCCAGCAGCGCGGGATCGACAGGATACAATGAGCAGTTCTTC. Looking up the rest from reference TRBV9 and TRBJ2-1 gives the full variable domain: DSGVTQTPKHLITATGQRVTLRCSPRSGDLSVYWYQQSLDQGLQFLIQYYNGEERAKGNILERFSAQQFPDLHSELNLSSLELGDSALYFCASSAGSTGYNEQFFGPGTRLTVL.